The T cell receptor (beta chain) described here comes from a study of blood T cells in healthy people across ages. Study-level findings and limits: A strong correlation was seen between TCR beta diversity and naive T cell percentage.

The CDR3 is made up of 13 amino acids. Together with a sample-barcoded 5' primer, a J-beta primer mix was included in a second PCR lasting roughly 6 to 12 cycles. Each CDR3 protein is one row after TCRdb ran MiXCR on the 5' RACE reads. The sample shows over a million distinct CDR3 sequences, 59% of them seen only once. This clonotype has a handful of counts. Antigen: not known. Sequenced material: blood. The receptor was derived from a young man in good health. The chain has TRBV12-3 or TRBV12-4 and TRBJ2-5; possible D gene TRBD1, 5 bases. Matching the DNA end better, TRBJ2-7 makes the J call doubtful. Written as DNA, the CDR3 is TGTGCCAGCAGTATCGGACACCCTAGCGAGCAGTACTTC. As protein: CASSIGHPSEQYF.